This TCR beta chain is drawn from a study of CD8 T cells in Susac syndrome. This CDR3 is 14 amino acids long. From germline, CDR1 is KGHSH and CDR2 LQKENI. Trimming cost V 3 bases and J 14 bases, with 19 bases left between them. CD8+ and CD4+ T cells circulating in blood were sequenced for TCR beta. Stable or active relapsing-remitting multiple sclerosis, untreated and meeting revised McDonald criteria, defined the controls. TEMRA cells were enriched by FACS, and CD4+ and CD8+ T cells were negatively isolated. RNA totalling about 0.45 to 1 ug underwent reverse transcription with random hexamers. The authors amplified TCR beta CDR3 across 54 Vbeta and 13 Jbeta using immunoSEQ multiplex PCR. TCRdb fed the immunoSEQ multiplex PCR reads into MiXCR, producing one record per CDR3 protein. The sample lists 150,000 to 200,000 distinct CDR3 sequences; roughly 95% were seen once.

The source is a human donor with multiple sclerosis. This chain links TRBV18 with TRBJ1-4, with D unresolved. The specimen was CD4+ T cells from PBMCs. The CDR3 loop reads CASSPDPSDPSLFF. Written as DNA, the CDR3 is TGTGCCAGCTCACCCGACCCGAGCGACCCGTCTCTGTTTTTT. The complete variable domain, with remaining parts taken from reference TRBV18 and TRBJ1-4, reads NAGVMQNPRHLVRRRGQEARLRCSPMKGHSHVYWYRQLPEEGLKFMVYLQKENIIDESGMPKERFSAEFPKEGPSILRIQQVVRGDSAAYFCASSPDPSDPSLFFGSGTQLSVL.